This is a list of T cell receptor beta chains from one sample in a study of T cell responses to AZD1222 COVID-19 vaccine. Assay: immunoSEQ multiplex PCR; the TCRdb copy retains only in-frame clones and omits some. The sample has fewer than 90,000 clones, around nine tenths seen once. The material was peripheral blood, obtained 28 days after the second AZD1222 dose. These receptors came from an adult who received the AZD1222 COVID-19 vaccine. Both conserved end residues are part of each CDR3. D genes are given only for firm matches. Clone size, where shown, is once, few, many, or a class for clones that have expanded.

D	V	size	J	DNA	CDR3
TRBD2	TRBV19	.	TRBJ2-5	TGTGCCAGTAGTATAGAACTAGCGGGGGCTCCGGGAAGAGAGACCCAGTACTTC	CASSIELAGAPGRETQYF
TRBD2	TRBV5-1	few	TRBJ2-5	TGCGCCAGCAGCTCGACTAGCGGCCAAGAGACCCAGTACTTC	CASSSTSGQETQYF
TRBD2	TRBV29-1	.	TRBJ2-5	TGCAGCTGCCAAGGGACTAGCGGGGCGGAGACCCAGTACTTC	CSCQGTSGAETQYF
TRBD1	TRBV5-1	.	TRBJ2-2	TGCGCCAGCAGACCGGACAGGCCGAACACCGGGGAGCTGTTTTTT	CASRPDRPNTGELFF
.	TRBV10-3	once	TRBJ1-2	TGTGCCATCAGCGATTCCGGGACATCCTATGGCTACACCTTC	CAISDSGTSYGYTF
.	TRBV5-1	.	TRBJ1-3	TGCGCCAGCAGCTTGGCCGGGGGGAACTCTGGAAACACCATATATTTT	CASSLAGGNSGNTIYF
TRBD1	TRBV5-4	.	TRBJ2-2	TGTGCCAGCAGCGGGCAGGGGGCGGTCACCGGGGAGCTGTTTTTT	CASSGQGAVTGELFF
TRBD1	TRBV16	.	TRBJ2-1	TGTGCCAGCAGCCAACGGCGCCAGGGGGCGCATGAGCAGTTCTTC	CASSQRRQGAHEQFF
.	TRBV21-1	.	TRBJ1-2	TGTGCCAGCAGCAAATGGTGGGGAGGCTATGGCTACACCTTC	CASSKWWGGYGYTF
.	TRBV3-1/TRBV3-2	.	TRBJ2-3	TGTGCCAGCAGCTTTTTGGGGGAGACAGATACGCAGTATTTT	CASSFLGETDTQYF
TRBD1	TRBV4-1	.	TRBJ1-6	TGCGCCAGCAGCCAAACAGGGGGAAGTGAATCACCCCTCCACTTT	CASSQTGGSESPLHF
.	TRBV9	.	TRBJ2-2	TGTGCCAGCAGCCCCTACACCGGGGAGCTGTTTTTT	CASSPYTGELFF
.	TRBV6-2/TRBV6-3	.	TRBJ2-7	TGTGCCAGCAGCCTCGAAAGGTACGAGCAGTACTTC	CASSLERYEQYF
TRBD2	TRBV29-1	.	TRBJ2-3	TGCAGCGTTGAAGGTGGGGAGGGGTCAATCACAGATACGCAGTATTTT	CSVEGGEGSITDTQYF
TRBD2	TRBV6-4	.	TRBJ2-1	TGTGCCAGCTCCCCTAGCGGGGGGGCTTATTACAATGAGCAGTTCTTC	CASSPSGGAYYNEQFF
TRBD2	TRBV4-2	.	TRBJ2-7	TGTGCCAGCAGCCAATACGGACTAGCGGGGGAACCCTACGAGCAGTACTTC	CASSQYGLAGEPYEQYF
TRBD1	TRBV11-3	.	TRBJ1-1	TGTGCCAGCAGCTCAAGAACGACAGGGAGGGACACTGAAGCTTTCTTT	CASSSRTTGRDTEAFF
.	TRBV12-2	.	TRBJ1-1	TGTGCAAGTCGCTTAGAGAGGGGATGGGGCACTGAAGCTTTCTTT	CASRLERGWGTEAFF
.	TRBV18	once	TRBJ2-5	TGTGCCAGCTCTAGTAGTCAGATAGAGACCCAGTACTTC	CASSSSQIETQYF
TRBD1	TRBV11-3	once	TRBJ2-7	TGTGCCAGCAGCTACGACAGGGTCGGGTACGAGCAGTACTTC	CASSYDRVGYEQYF
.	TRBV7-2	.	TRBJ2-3	TGTGCCAGCAGCTTAGGGCGGCGGGGATCTAGCACAGATACGCAGTATTTT	CASSLGRRGSSTDTQYF
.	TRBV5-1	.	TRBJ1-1	TGCGCCAGCAGCCCGCAGGGGAGCGCTGAAGCTTTCTTT	CASSPQGSAEAFF
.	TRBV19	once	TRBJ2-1	TGTGCCAGTGGGCAGGGCGGCCTCTACAATGAGCAGTTCTTC	CASGQGGLYNEQFF
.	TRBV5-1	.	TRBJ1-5	TGCGCCAGCAGCTTAGGGGGGGGCAATCAGCCCCAGCATTTT	CASSLGGGNQPQHF
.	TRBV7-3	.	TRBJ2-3	TGTGCCAGCAGCTTAACCCGCGGGTCTAGCGGCACAGATACGCAGTATTTT	CASSLTRGSSGTDTQYF
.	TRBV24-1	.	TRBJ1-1	TGTGCCACCAGTGTCGGGGTAAACACTGAAGCTTTCTTT	CATSVGVNTEAFF
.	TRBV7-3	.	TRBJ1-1	TGTGCCAGCAGCTCAGGGGCGAACACTGAAGCTTTCTTT	CASSSGANTEAFF
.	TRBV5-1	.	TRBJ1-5	TGCGCCAGCAGCTTGGCGGGGCACAGTACTCAGCCCCAGCATTTT	CASSLAGHSTQPQHF